This T cell receptor beta chain was retrieved from a study of blood T cell repertoires in COVID-19. As processed by the authors: Estimation of nucleated cell counts relied on the amplification of reference gene primers. TCRdb's table, derived via immunoSEQ multiplex PCR, lists solely in-frame clones and lacks some. V and J calls and clone size are copied from that table; D and trimming were computed from the DNA. The table shows over 150,000 clones, with just under 85% occurring only once. After removal of 3 bases from V and 8 bases from J, the junction contained 16 bases not matched to a gene. Germline V gives CDR1 LGHNA, CDR2 YNFKEQ. The CDR3 is made up of 17 amino acids.

Sequencing input: peripheral blood. The rearrangement joins TRBV4-2 to TRBJ2-1, with TRBD2 matching 7 bases. This TCR was recovered from a human donor with acute or convalescent COVID-19. The donor label of this sample is uncertain. The CDR3 bases are TGTGCCAGCAGCCAGTTGGGAAGGCTAGCGGAGGGCGATGAGCAGTTCTTC. This sequence encodes CASSQLGRLAEGDEQFF.